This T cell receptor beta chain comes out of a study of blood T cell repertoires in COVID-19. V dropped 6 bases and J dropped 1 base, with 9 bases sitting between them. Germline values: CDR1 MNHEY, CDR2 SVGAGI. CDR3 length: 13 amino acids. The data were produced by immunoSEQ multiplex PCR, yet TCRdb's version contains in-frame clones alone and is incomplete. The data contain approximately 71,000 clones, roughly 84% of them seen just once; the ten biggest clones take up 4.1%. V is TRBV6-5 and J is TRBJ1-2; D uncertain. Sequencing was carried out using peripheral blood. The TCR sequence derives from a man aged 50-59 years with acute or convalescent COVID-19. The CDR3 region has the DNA TGTGCCAGCAGGGTCCACAATAACTATGGCTACACCTTC. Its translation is CASRVHNNYGYTF.